These 28 T cell receptor beta chains originate from one sample sequenced in a study of brain T cells in children with intractable seizures. The method was immunoSEQ multiplex PCR; TCRdb's version includes in-frame clones alone and lacks a portion of them. Among about 20,000 clones, around 94% were seen once, and the ten largest hold 5% to 7.5%. The sample was peripheral blood, taken at surgery. These receptors all stem from a boy under 18 with focal cortical dysplasia and intractable seizures.

This rearrangement joins TRBV4-1 to TRBJ2-7; TRBD2 is a possible D gene (5 bases). The CDR3 loop spans 13 amino acids. The germline V and J ends were trimmed by 0 bases and 7 bases, with 10 bases remaining between them. Per germline, CDR1 MGHRA and CDR2 YSYEKL. CDR3 region: CASSQEFQREQYF. In DNA, the CDR3 is TGCGCCAGCAGCCAAGAGTTCCAGCGGGAGCAGTACTTC.

This rearrangement joins TRBV2 to TRBJ1-5; TRBD1 agrees at 7 bases. The CDR3 is 14 residues long. V trimming: 1 base; J trimming: 5 bases; junction bases outside the gene matches: 2. From germline, CDR1 is SNHLY and CDR2 FYNNEI. The CDR3 region has the DNA TGTGCCAGCAGTGAAGGACAGGGTCATCAGCCCCAGCATTTT. It codes for CASSEGQGHQPQHF.

J is TRBJ1-5 and V is TRBV18; D possibly corresponds to TRBD1 (6 bases). This CDR3 region has 15 residues. Germline V gives CDR1 KGHSH, CDR2 LQKENI. Trimming took off 1 base at V and 4 bases at J, with 11 bases between the two ends. This CDR3 reads CASSPLAGANQPQHF. CDR3 coding DNA: TGTGCCAGCTCACCACTTGCAGGGGCTAATCAGCCCCAGCATTTT.

This chain connects TRBV6-2 or TRBV6-3 to TRBJ2-3, with D possibly TRBD2 on 5 matching bases. The V and J ends lost 4 bases and 0 bases respectively, with 8 bases between them. Germline CDR1 is MNHEY and CDR2 is SVGEGT. The CDR3 totals 14 residues. CDR3 nucleotides: TGTGCCAGCAGTTTAGGACTTAGCACAGATACGCAGTATTTT. The encoded protein is CASSLGLSTDTQYF.

This rearrangement joins TRBV6-5 to TRBJ2-3; no definite D call. The V end lost 5 bases, the J end lost 0 bases, and 12 bases lay between the germline ends. CDR3 length equals 15 residues. Looked up from germline, CDR1 is MNHEY and CDR2 is SVGAGI. The CDR3 nucleotides read TGTGCCAGCAGTCCGACCCACTTAAGCACAGATACGCAGTATTTT. This gives the protein CASSPTHLSTDTQYF.

The rearrangement joins TRBV6-5 to TRBJ2-1; 7 nucleotides line up with TRBD1. Trimming cost V 0 bases and J 7 bases; bases outside gene matches: 9. Germline CDR1 MNHEY, CDR2 SVGAGI. This CDR3 has 16 amino acids. The CDR3 here is CASSYSIRTGRNEQFF. CDR3 coding DNA: TGTGCCAGCAGTTACTCGATTCGGACAGGAAGGAATGAGCAGTTCTTC.

The chain employs TRBV5-1 and TRBJ1-1; D is possibly TRBD1 (6 bases). Trimming cost V 4 bases and J 6 bases, with 25 bases left between them. CDR1 SGHRS and CDR2 YFSETQ come from the germline V gene. CDR3 size: 17 residues. CDR3 residues: CASSPWLGGAALAEAFF. As DNA, the CDR3 is TGCGCCAGCAGCCCATGGTTGGGGGGCGCAGCGTTGGCTGAAGCTTTCTTT.

The rearrangement uses TRBV28 and TRBJ2-7; D uncertain. This CDR3 comprises 13 residues. Germline V gives CDR1 MDHEN, CDR2 SYDVKM. Trimming took 2 bases from V and 3 from J, leaving 8 bases between them. CDR3 coding DNA: TGTGCCAGCAGTTTACAGAACAACTACGAGCAGTACTTC. This codes for CASSLQNNYEQYF.

V is TRBV3-1 (or the pseudogene TRBV3-2) and J is TRBJ2-3; tentatively, D is TRBD2 (5 bases). This CDR3 is built from 15 residues. V lost 1 base to trimming and J lost 1 base, with 9 bases between them. Germline CDR1 is LGHDT and CDR2 is YNNKEL (reference sequence). CDR3 amino acids: CASSQGLRGTDTQYF. As DNA, the CDR3 is TGTGCCAGCAGCCAAGGTCTGCGGGGCACAGATACGCAGTATTTT.

The V and J genes are TRBV2 and TRBJ1-2; possible D gene TRBD1, 5 bases. V shed 4 bases and J shed 6 bases, with 12 bases lying between them. The CDR3 is made up of 13 amino acids. Germline V lookup: CDR1 SNHLY, CDR2 FYNNEI. Here the CDR3 DNA reads TGTGCCAGCAGTGTAACGGGGGTCGATGGCTACACCTTC. The encoded protein is CASSVTGVDGYTF.

The chain employs TRBV5-4 and TRBJ1-2, with TRBD1 identical over 7 bases. V shed 3 bases, J shed 10 bases, and the junction held 6 bases outside the gene matches. This CDR3 is 12 amino acids long. The germline CDR1 and CDR2 sequences are SGHNT and YYREEE (reference sequence). The CDR3 is CASSSRDSTYTF. The CDR3 DNA reads TGTGCCAGCAGCTCCCGGGACAGCACCTACACCTTC.

This clone was seen once. V and J are TRBV13 and TRBJ2-6; D remains ambiguous. The CDR3 runs to 15 residues. In germline, CDR1 is PRHDT, CDR2 FYEKMQ (reference sequence). V was pared by 0 bases and J by 1 base, with 4 bases between. The DNA for the CDR3 is TGTGCCAGCAGCTTAGGGGTGTCTGGGGCCAACGTCCTGACTTTC. It specifies CASSLGVSGANVLTF.

The V gene is TRBV5-1, the J gene TRBJ1-2; D might be TRBD1 (5 bases). V gave up 0 bases and J gave up 4 bases, with 13 bases separating them. The CDR3 has 15 residues. Germline values: CDR1 SGHRS, CDR2 YFSETQ. The CDR3 loop reads CASSLVGGLSYGYTF. The CDR3 bases are TGCGCCAGCAGCTTGGTTGGGGGACTTAGCTATGGCTACACCTTC.

The J gene is TRBJ2-7, the V gene TRBV19; TRBD2 might be the D (5 bases). The CDR3 totals 13 residues. V was pared by 6 bases and J by 0 bases, with 9 bases between. Germline CDR1 LNHDA, CDR2 SQIVND (reference sequence). The CDR3 sequence is CASRADSSYEQYF. The CDR3 bases are TGTGCCAGTAGAGCGGATAGCTCCTACGAGCAGTACTTC. Full variable domain (missing parts from reference TRBV19 and TRBJ2-7): DGGITQSPKYLFRKEGQNVTLSCEQNLNHDAMYWYRQDPGQGLRLIYYSQIVNDFQKGDIAEGYSVSREKKESFPLTVTSAQKNPTAFYLCASRADSSYEQYFGPGTRLTVT.

J is TRBJ2-5 and V is TRBV24-1; D ambiguous. The germline V gene encodes CDR1 KGHDR and CDR2 SFDVKD. The CDR3 is made up of 13 amino acids. V was trimmed by 3 bases and J by 5 bases, leaving 9 bases between them. CDR3 protein: CATSDGSRETQYF. The CDR3 DNA is TGTGCCACCAGTGATGGTAGTCGGGAGACCCAGTACTTC.

The chain recombines TRBV29-1 with TRBJ2-1, with a possible D match to TRBD2 (5 bases). CDR1 is SQVTM, CDR2 ANQGSEA, per germline. The CDR3 has 12 residues. The V end lost 1 base, the J end lost 12 bases, and 13 bases lay between the germline ends. Written as DNA, the CDR3 is TGCAGCGTTGAAGGAAATCGCGAGGGGCAGTTCTTC. Its translation is CSVEGNREGQFF.

The rearrangement uses TRBV7-6 and TRBJ2-6; 12 nucleotides agree with TRBD1. Trimming at V came to 5 bases and at J to 3 bases, leaving 11 bases not matched to a gene. Germline CDR1 reads SGHVS; CDR2 reads FNYEAQ. The CDR3 totals 19 residues. CDR3 amino acids: CASSPYRGTGGFGANVLTF. CDR3 DNA: TGTGCCAGCAGCCCTTATCGAGGGACAGGGGGCTTTGGGGCCAACGTCCTGACTTTC.

This clone was seen once. The gene calls are TRBV5-4 and TRBJ2-3, with a tentative D call TRBD2 (6 bases). V dropped 4 bases and J dropped 0 bases, with 18 bases sitting between them. Germline-derived CDR1 and CDR2 are SGHNT and YYREEE (reference sequence). The CDR3 has 17 residues. The CDR3: CASSGGTISLSTDTQYF. The CDR3 DNA follows: TGTGCCAGCAGCGGAGGGACGATCAGTCTTAGCACAGATACGCAGTATTTT.

This clone has a single count. The genes are TRBV5-4 and TRBJ2-7, with unresolved D. The germline gives CDR1 SGHNT, CDR2 YYREEE (reference sequence). The length of the CDR3 is 12 residues. V lost 2 bases to trimming and J lost 6 bases, with 9 bases between them. The CDR3 here is CASSFTGFEQYF. The CDR3 bases are TGTGCCAGCAGCTTTACCGGATTCGAGCAGTACTTC. The whole variable domain, remainder taken from reference TRBV5-4 and TRBJ2-7, is ETGVTQSPTHLIKTRGQQVTLRCSSQSGHNTVSWYQQALGQGPQFIFQYYREEENGRGNFPPRFSGLQFPNYSSELNVNALELDDSALYLCASSFTGFEQYFGPGTRLTVT.

V is TRBV7-9 and J is TRBJ1-5, with D tentatively TRBD1 (5 bases). Trimming took 0 bases from V and 3 from J, leaving 9 bases between them. There are 15 residues in the CDR3. Germline loops: CDR1 SEHNR, CDR2 FQNEAQ (reference sequence). CDR3 nucleotide sequence: TGTGCCAGCAGCTTAGCCGGGGGGATCAATCAGCCCCAGCATTTT. This codes for CASSLAGGINQPQHF. The whole variable domain, filled in from reference TRBV7-9 and TRBJ1-5, reads DTGVSQNPRHKITKRGQNVTFRCDPISEHNRLYWYRQTLGQGPEFLTYFQNEAQLEKSRLLSDRFSAERPKGSFSTLEIQRTEQGDSAMYLCASSLAGGINQPQHFGDGTRLSIL.

V and J are TRBV5-4 and TRBJ2-5; no definite D call. Between the trimmed V and J ends, which lost 2 bases and 0 bases, there was a span of 8 bases. Germline V CDR1 and CDR2: SGHNT, YYREEE (reference sequence). CDR3 size: 14 residues. The CDR3 region has the DNA TGTGCCAGCAGCTTACCCTGGGACCAAGAGACCCAGTACTTC. It specifies CASSLPWDQETQYF.

The rearrangement uses TRBV5-1 and TRBJ2-3; the match to TRBD2 covers 7 bases. V gave up 3 bases and J gave up 2 bases; unmatched junction bases: 6. Germline assignment: CDR1 SGHRS and CDR2 YFSETQ. CDR3 length equals 15 residues. The CDR3 DNA sequence: TGCGCCAGCAGCTCTCCTAGCGGACCCACAGATACGCAGTATTTT. Amino acid sequence: CASSSPSGPTDTQYF.

V gene TRBV7-9 combines with J gene TRBJ1-2; maybe TRBD1 (5 bases). The germline CDR1 and CDR2 sequences are SEHNR and FQNEAQ (reference sequence). The ends were cut back, 10 bases at V and 1 base at J, with 10 bases in the middle. This CDR3 is built from 12 residues. CDR3 sequence reads: CATDQGNYGYTF. In nucleotides, the CDR3 is TGTGCCACCGATCAGGGTAACTATGGCTACACCTTC.

This chain uses TRBV4-1 with TRBJ1-5, with TRBD1 matching 9 bases. The CDR3 loop spans 18 amino acids. The J segment lost 5 bases and the V segment lost 1 base, leaving 12 bases of the junction unmatched. CDR1 is MGHRA and CDR2 is YSYEKL in the germline V gene. The CDR3 loop is CASSQVLGTGQGYQPQHF. CDR3 nucleotides: TGCGCCAGCAGCCAAGTTTTGGGGACGGGACAGGGCTATCAGCCCCAGCATTTT.

CDR3 protein: CASSPPTGNTIYF. CDR3 nucleotides: TGTGCCAGCAGCCCCCCCACTGGAAACACCATATATTTT. The chain couples TRBV6-5 to TRBJ1-3; D remains ambiguous. Germline values: CDR1 MNHEY, CDR2 SVGAGI. This CDR3 region has 13 residues. Trimming cost V 6 bases and J 2 bases, with 8 bases left between them.

This chain links TRBV5-1 with TRBJ1-1, with D hard to call. The CDR3 runs to 11 residues. The V gene's germline CDR1 is SGHRS and CDR2 YFSETQ. Trimming took 0 bases from V and 4 from J, leaving 1 base between them. CDR3 nucleotide sequence: TGCGCCAGCAGCTTGGGCACTGAAGCTTTCTTT. Protein product: CASSLGTEAFF.

The chain joins TRBV7-8 to TRBJ2-3, with 11 bases matching TRBD2. In germline, CDR1 is SGHVS, CDR2 FQNEAQ. The CDR3 spans 16 residues. V shed 0 bases, J shed 5 bases, and the junction held 4 bases outside the gene matches. The CDR3 region has the DNA TGTGCCAGCAGCTTAGCGTCACTAGCGGGAGTAGATACGCAGTATTTT. Its protein is CASSLASLAGVDTQYF.

This clone was found once. The genes are TRBV24-1 and TRBJ2-4; 8 bases match TRBD1. Germline V gene data show CDR1 as KGHDR and CDR2 as SFDVKD. The V and J ends lost 4 bases and 0 bases, in that order; junction bases with no gene match: 7. The CDR3 sequence is 17 residues long. The CDR3 bases are TGTGCCACCAGTGAGGGCGGACAGGGTGTAGCCAAAAACATTCAGTACTTC. Residues: CATSEGGQGVAKNIQYF.